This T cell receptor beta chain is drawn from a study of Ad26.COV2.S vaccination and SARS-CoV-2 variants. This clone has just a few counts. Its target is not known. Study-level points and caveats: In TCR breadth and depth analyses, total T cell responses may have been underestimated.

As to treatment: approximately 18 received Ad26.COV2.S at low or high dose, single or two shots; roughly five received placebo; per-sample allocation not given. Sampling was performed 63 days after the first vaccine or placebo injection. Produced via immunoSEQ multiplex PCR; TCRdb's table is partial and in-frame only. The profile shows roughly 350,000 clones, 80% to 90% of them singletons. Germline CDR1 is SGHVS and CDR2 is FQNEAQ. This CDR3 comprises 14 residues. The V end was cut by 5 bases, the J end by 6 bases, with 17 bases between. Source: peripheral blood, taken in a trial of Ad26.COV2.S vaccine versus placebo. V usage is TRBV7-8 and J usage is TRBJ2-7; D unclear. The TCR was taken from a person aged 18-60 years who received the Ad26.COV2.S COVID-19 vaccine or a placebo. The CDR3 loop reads CASSLSPTGSEQYF. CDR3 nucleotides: TGTGCCAGCAGCCTCAGTCCCACCGGCTCCGAGCAGTACTTC.